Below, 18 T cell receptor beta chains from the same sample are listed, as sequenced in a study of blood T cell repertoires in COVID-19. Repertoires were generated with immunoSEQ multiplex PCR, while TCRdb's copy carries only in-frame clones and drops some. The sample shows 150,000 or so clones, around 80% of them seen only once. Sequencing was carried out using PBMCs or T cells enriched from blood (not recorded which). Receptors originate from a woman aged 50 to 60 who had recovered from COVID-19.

DNA of the CDR3: TGTGCCAGCAGCGCGGCCGGGACAGGGGGGATCTTCCTCAATGAGCAGTTCTTC. Translation gives CASSAAGTGGIFLNEQFF. This rearrangement joins TRBV13 to TRBJ2-1, with TRBD1 matching over 11 bases. The CDR3 length is 18 residues. Germline V gives CDR1 PRHDT, CDR2 FYEKMQ (reference sequence). The V gene end was trimmed by 5 bases and the J gene end by 6 bases; junction bases not matched to a gene: 15.

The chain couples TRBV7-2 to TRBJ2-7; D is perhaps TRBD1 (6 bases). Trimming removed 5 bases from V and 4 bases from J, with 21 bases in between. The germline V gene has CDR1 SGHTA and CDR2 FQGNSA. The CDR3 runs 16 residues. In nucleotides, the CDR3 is TGTGCCAGCAGCGTAAGAAGATTGGGGGCCGGTTACGAGCAGTACTTC. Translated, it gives CASSVRRLGAGYEQYF.

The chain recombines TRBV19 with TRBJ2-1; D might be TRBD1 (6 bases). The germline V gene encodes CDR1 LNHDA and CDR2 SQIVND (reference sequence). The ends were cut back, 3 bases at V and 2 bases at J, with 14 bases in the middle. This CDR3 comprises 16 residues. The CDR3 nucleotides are TGTGCCAGTAGTATTTGGGGGCAGGGGCCCTACAATGAGCAGTTCTTC. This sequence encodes CASSIWGQGPYNEQFF.

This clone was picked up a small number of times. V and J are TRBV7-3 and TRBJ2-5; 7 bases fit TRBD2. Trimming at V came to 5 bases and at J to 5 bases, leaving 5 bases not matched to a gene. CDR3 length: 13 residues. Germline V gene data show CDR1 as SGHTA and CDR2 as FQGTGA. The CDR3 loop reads CASSLTGGETQYF. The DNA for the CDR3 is TGTGCCAGCAGCCTTACCGGGGGGGAGACCCAGTACTTC.

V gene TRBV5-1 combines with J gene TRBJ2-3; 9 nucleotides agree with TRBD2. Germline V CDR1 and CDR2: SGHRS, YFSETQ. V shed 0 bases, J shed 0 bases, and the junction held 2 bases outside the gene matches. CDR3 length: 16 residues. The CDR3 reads CASSLGTSGSTDTQYF. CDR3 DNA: TGCGCCAGCAGCTTGGGCACTAGCGGGAGCACAGATACGCAGTATTTT.

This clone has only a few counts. The CDR3 reads CASSPGQGYTF. The CDR3 region has the DNA TGTGCCAGTAGTCCAGGGCAGGGCTACACCTTC. This rearrangement joins TRBV19 to TRBJ1-2; D is possibly TRBD1 (5 bases). Trimming shortened V by 5 bases and J by 8 bases, and 9 bases separated the two germline ends. The CDR3 extends over 11 amino acids. The germline V gene encodes CDR1 LNHDA and CDR2 SQIVND (reference sequence).

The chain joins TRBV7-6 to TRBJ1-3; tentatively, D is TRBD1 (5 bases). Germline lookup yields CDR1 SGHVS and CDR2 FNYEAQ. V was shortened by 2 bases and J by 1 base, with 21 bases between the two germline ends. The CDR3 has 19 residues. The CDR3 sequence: CASSLFSFGAAESGNTIYF. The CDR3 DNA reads TGTGCCAGCAGCTTATTCAGTTTTGGGGCGGCAGAATCTGGAAACACCATATATTTT.

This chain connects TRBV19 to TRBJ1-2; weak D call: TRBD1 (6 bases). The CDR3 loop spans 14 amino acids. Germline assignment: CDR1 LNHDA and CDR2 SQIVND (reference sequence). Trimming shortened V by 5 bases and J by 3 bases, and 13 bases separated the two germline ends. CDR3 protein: CASSLRGADYGYTF. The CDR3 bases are TGTGCCAGTAGTCTGCGGGGGGCGGACTATGGCTACACCTTC.

The CDR3 DNA reads TGTGCCAGTAGTTCGGACAGGGGGCAGTACGAGCAGTACTTC. Its translation is CASSSDRGQYEQYF. The chain links TRBV19 to TRBJ2-7, with 11 bases that match TRBD1. This CDR3 region has 14 residues. Looked up from germline, CDR1 is LNHDA and CDR2 is SQIVND (reference sequence). The trim removed 5 bases at V and 4 bases at J, leaving 4 bases unmatched.

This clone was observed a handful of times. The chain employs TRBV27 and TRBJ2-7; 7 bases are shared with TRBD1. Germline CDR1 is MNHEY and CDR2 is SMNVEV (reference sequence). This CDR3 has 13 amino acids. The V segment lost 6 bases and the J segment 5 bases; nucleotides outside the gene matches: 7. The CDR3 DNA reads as TGTGCCAGCAGCCTTACAGGGGTTGACGAGCAGTACTTC. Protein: CASSLTGVDEQYF.

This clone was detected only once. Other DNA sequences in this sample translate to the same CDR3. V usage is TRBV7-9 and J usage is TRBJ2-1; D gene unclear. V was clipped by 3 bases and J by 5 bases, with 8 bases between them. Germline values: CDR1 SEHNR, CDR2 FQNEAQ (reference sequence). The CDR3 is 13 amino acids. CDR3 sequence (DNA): TGTGCCAGCAGCTTTAATCGGGACAATGAGCAGTTCTTC. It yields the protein CASSFNRDNEQFF.

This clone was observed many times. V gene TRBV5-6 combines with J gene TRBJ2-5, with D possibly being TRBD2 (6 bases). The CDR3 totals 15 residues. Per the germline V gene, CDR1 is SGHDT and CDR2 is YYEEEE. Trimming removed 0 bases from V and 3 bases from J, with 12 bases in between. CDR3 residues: CASSLGWDFEETQYF. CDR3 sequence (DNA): TGTGCCAGCAGCTTGGGGTGGGACTTTGAAGAGACCCAGTACTTC.

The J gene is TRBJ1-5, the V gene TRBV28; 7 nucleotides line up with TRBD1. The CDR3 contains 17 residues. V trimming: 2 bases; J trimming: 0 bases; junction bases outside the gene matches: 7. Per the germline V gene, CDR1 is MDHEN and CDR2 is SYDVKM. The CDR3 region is CASSLLPGQNSNQPQHF. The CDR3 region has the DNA TGTGCCAGCAGTTTACTACCGGGACAGAATAGCAATCAGCCCCAGCATTTT.

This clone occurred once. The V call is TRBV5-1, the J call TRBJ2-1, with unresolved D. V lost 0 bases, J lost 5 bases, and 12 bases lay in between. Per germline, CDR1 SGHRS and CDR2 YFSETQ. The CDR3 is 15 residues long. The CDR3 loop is CASSLADSPHNEQFF. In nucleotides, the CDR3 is TGCGCCAGCAGCTTGGCCGACTCCCCCCACAATGAGCAGTTCTTC.

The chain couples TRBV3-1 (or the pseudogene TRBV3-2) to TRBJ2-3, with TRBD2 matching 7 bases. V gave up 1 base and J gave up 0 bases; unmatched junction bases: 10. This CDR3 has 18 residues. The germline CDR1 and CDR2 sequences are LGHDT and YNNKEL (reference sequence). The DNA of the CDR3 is TGTGCCAGCAGCCAAGTTTTCCTTAGCGGGTATAGCACAGATACGCAGTATTTT. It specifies CASSQVFLSGYSTDTQYF.

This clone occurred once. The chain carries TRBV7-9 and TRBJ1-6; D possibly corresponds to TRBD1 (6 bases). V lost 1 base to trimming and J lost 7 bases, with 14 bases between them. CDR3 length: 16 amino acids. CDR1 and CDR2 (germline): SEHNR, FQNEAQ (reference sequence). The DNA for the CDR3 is TGTGCCAGCAGCTTAGGAGGGGGTCGCGGCAATTCACCCCTCCACTTT. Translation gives CASSLGGGRGNSPLHF. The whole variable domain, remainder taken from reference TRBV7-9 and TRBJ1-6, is DTGVSQNPRHKITKRGQNVTFRCDPISEHNRLYWYRQTLGQGPEFLTYFQNEAQLEKSRLLSDRFSAERPKGSFSTLEIQRTEQGDSAMYLCASSLGGGRGNSPLHFGNGTRLTVT.

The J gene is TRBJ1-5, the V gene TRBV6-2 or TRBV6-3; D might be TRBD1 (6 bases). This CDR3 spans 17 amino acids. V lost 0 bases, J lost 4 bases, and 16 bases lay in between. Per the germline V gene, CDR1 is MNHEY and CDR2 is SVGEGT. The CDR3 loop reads CASSYSPRFQGNQPQHF. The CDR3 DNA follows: TGTGCCAGCAGTTACTCGCCCCGCTTTCAGGGGAATCAGCCCCAGCATTTT.

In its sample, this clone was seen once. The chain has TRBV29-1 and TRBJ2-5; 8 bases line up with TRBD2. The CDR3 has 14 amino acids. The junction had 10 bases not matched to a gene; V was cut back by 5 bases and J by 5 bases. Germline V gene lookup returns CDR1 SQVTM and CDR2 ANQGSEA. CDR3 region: CSVHFSGDPETQYF. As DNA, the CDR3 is TGCAGCGTTCACTTTAGCGGGGACCCGGAGACCCAGTACTTC.